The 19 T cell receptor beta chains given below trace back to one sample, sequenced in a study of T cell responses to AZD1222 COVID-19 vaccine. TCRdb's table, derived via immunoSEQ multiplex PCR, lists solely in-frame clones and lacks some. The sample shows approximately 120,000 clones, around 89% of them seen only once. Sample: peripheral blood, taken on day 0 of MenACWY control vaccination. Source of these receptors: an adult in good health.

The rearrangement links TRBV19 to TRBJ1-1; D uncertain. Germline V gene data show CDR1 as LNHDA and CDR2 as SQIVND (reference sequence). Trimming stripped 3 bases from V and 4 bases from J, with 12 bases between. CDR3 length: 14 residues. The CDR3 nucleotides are TGTGCCAGTAGTATGGGTGCAGGACGCACTGAAGCTTTCTTT. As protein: CASSMGAGRTEAFF.

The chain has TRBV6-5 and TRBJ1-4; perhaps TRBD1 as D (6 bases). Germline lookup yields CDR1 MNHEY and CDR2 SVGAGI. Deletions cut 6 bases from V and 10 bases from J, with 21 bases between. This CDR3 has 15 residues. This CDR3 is CASRLREPGEGKLFF. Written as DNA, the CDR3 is TGTGCCAGCAGGCTACGGGAGCCAGGGGAGGGAAAACTGTTTTTT.

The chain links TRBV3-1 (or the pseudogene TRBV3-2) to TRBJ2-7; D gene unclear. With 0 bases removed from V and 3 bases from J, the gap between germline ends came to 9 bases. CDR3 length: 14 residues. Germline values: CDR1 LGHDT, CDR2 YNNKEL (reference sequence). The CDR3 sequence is CASSQDGRVYEQYF. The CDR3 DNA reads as TGTGCCAGCAGCCAAGACGGCAGAGTCTACGAGCAGTACTTC.

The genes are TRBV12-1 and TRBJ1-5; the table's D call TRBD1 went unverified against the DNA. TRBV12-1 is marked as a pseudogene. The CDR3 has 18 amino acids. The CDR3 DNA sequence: TGTGCCAGCAGCTCCCCGGGACAGGGGTGCCATAGCAATCAGCCCCAGCATTTT. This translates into CASSSPGQGCHSNQPQHF.

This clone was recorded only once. CDR3 protein: CASSALLWQANTGELFF. The CDR3 nucleotides read TGTGCCAGCAGCGCCCTCCTATGGCAGGCGAACACCGGGGAGCTGTTTTTT. The genes are TRBV7-9 and TRBJ2-2, with unresolved D. V was pared by 5 bases and J by 0 bases, with 16 bases between. The CDR3 length is 17 residues. Per germline, CDR1 SEHNR and CDR2 FQNEAQ (reference sequence).

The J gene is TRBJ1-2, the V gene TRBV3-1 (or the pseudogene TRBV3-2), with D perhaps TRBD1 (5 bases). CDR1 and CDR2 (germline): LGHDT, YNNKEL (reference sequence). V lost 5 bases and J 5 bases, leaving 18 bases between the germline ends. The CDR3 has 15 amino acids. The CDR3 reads CASSDMRQGGYGYTF. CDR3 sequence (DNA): TGTGCCAGCAGCGACATGAGGCAGGGTGGATATGGCTACACCTTC.

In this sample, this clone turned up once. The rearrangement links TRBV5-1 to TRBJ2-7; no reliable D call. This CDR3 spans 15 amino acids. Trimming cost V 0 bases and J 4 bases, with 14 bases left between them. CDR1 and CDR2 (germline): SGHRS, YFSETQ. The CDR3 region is CASSLGVPLGYEQYF. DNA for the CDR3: TGCGCCAGCAGCTTGGGGGTACCTCTAGGGTACGAGCAGTACTTC.

CDR3 in DNA: TGTGCCAGCAGCCGGGTGATTCAGGAGCAGTTCTTC. It encodes CASSRVIQEQFF. This chain joins TRBV12-3 or TRBV12-4 and TRBJ2-1, with D hard to call. The CDR3 is made up of 12 amino acids. V lost 6 bases and J lost 10, with 13 bases in between.

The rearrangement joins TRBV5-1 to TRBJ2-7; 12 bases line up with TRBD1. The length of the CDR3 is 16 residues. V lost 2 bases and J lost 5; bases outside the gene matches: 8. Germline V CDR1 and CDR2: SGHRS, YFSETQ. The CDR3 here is CASSLTGTGGFNEQYF. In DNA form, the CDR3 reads TGCGCCAGCAGCTTAACCGGGACAGGGGGCTTTAACGAGCAGTACTTC.

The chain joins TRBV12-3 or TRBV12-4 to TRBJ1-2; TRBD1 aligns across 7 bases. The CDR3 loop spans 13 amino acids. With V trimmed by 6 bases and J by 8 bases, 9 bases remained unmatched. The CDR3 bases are TGTGCCAGCAGCCTACAGGGGACTTGGGGCTACACCTTC. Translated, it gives CASSLQGTWGYTF.

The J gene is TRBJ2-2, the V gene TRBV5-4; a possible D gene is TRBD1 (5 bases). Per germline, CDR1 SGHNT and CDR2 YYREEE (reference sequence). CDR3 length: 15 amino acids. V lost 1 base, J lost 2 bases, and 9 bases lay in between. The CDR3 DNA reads TGTGCCAGCAGCTTGAAGCAGGGCAACACCGGGGAGCTGTTTTTT. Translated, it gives CASSLKQGNTGELFF.

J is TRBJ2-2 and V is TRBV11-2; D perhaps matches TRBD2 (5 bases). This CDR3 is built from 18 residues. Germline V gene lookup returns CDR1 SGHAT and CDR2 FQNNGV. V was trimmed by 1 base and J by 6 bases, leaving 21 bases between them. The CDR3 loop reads CASSLVTSRLLESGELFF. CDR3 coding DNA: TGTGCCAGCAGCTTAGTTACTAGTCGCCTATTAGAATCCGGGGAGCTGTTTTTT.

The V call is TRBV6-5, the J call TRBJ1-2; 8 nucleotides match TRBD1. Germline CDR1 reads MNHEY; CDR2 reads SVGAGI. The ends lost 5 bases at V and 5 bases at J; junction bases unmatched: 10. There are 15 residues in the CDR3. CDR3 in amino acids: CASSPTSDRGYGYTF. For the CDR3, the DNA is TGTGCCAGCAGTCCCACCAGTGACAGGGGATATGGCTACACCTTC.

CDR3 sequence reads: CASSFGTSGRDEQYF. Here the CDR3 DNA reads TGTGCCAGCAGCTTTGGGACTAGCGGGAGAGACGAGCAGTACTTC. The V call is TRBV11-3, the J call TRBJ2-7; 14 nucleotides align to TRBD2. Germline V gene lookup returns CDR1 SGHNT and CDR2 YENEEA. The length of the CDR3 is 15 residues. The junction had 3 bases not matched to a gene; V was cut back by 3 bases and J by 5 bases. Based on the CDR3 plus reference TRBV11-3 and TRBJ2-7, the full variable domain is EAGVVQSPRYKIIEKKQPVAFWCNPISGHNTLYWYLQNLGQGPELLIRYENEEAVDDSQLPKDRFSAERLKGVDSTLKIQPAELGDSAVYLCASSFGTSGRDEQYFGPGTRLTVT.

The CDR3 reads CASSGARAANTEAFF. The CDR3 DNA follows: TGTGCCAGCAGCGGCGCCAGGGCCGCTAACACTGAAGCTTTCTTT. The chain has TRBV7-9 and TRBJ1-1; tentatively, D is TRBD1 (5 bases). V lost 5 bases and J 2 bases, leaving 15 bases between the germline ends. CDR3 length: 15 amino acids. Germline V CDR1 and CDR2: SEHNR, FQNEAQ (reference sequence).

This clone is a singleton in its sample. CDR3 region: CASSRSRNTEAFF. For the CDR3, the DNA is TGCGCCAGCAGCCGGAGCCGGAACACTGAAGCTTTCTTT. This chain joins TRBV4-3 and TRBJ1-1, with D hard to call. The V end was cut by 4 bases, the J end by 1 base, with 7 bases between. CDR1 LGHNA and CDR2 YSLEER come from the germline V gene. The CDR3 extends over 13 amino acids.

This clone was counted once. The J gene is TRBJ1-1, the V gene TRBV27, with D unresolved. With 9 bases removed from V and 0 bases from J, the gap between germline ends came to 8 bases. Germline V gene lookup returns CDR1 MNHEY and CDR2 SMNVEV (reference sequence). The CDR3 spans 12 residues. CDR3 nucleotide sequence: TGTGCCAGTAGCCAAATGAACACTGAAGCTTTCTTT. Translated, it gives CASSQMNTEAFF.

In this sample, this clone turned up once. DNA of the CDR3: TGTGCCAGTACCCCAGGGGGAGTCTTTCAGTTCTTC. Its protein product is CASTPGGVFQFF. The rearrangement links TRBV19 to TRBJ2-1, with TRBD1 identical over 7 bases. Losses at the gene ends were 7 bases for V and 13 bases for J; bases not matched to a gene: 10. Germline lookup yields CDR1 LNHDA and CDR2 SQIVND (reference sequence). CDR3 length: 12 amino acids.

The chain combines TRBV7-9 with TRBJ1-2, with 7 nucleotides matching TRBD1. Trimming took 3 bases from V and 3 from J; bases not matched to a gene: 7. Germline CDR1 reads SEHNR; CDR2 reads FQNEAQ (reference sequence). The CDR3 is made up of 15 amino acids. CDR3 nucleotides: TGTGCCAGCAGCTTTCCCGAGGGACAGCACTATGGCTACACCTTC. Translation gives CASSFPEGQHYGYTF.